Below are 20 T cell receptor beta chains sequenced from a single sample in a study of beta chain features in type 1 diabetes. Expressed TCRB transcripts were sequenced, since all the RNA that had been isolated was reverse transcribed. The repertoire was sequenced with immunoSEQ multiplex PCR; TCRdb's copy has only in-frame clones and lacks some. The sample holds approximately 260,000 clones, over 20% seen once. The antigens of these receptors remain unknown. Study-level findings and limits: Researchers report that Type 1 diabetes patients had moderately but significantly shorter TCRB CDR3s across all four CD4+ subsets.

Sample: naive CD4+ T cells from blood. The source is a woman in her thirties or forties with type 1 diabetes.

This clone has only a few counts. V and J are TRBV4-3 and TRBJ1-2; D is possibly TRBD1 (6 bases). The V gene's germline CDR1 is LGHNA and CDR2 YSLEER. The CDR3 contains 14 residues. The V gene lost 0 bases and the J gene lost 8 bases, with 13 bases spanning the gap. As DNA, the CDR3 is TGCGCCAGCAGCCAAGATGCGGCAGGGGCCGGCTACACCTTC. Encoded protein: CASSQDAAGAGYTF.

V is TRBV6-1 and J is TRBJ2-7; the match to TRBD1 covers 9 bases. The CDR3 has 13 residues. V shed 2 bases, J shed 9 bases, and the junction held 5 bases outside the gene matches. Germline V lookup: CDR1 MNHNS, CDR2 SASEGT. The CDR3 is CASSERDRDGQYF. As DNA, the CDR3 is TGTGCCAGCAGTGAAAGGGACAGGGACGGGCAGTACTTC.

This clone was counted once. The chain recombines TRBV9 with TRBJ2-3; D perhaps matches TRBD2 (6 bases). Germline loops: CDR1 SGDLS, CDR2 YYNGEE. The CDR3 extends over 15 amino acids. V was trimmed by 2 bases and J by 2 bases, leaving 12 bases between them. The CDR3 nucleotides are TGTGCCAGCAGCGTCTCTCGGGGGTTCACAGATACGCAGTATTTT. Its protein is CASSVSRGFTDTQYF.

The genes are TRBV29-1 and TRBJ1-1; 9 bases fit TRBD1. CDR1 is SQVTM and CDR2 is ANQGSEA in the germline V gene. The CDR3 extends over 14 amino acids. Losses at the gene ends were 6 bases for V and 5 bases for J; bases not matched to a gene: 10. CDR3 amino acids: CSVVQTGGWTEAFF. CDR3 coding DNA: TGCAGCGTCGTACAGACAGGGGGATGGACTGAAGCTTTCTTT.

The rearrangement links TRBV9 to TRBJ2-1; 8 bases line up with TRBD2. The CDR3 contains 15 residues. Per the germline V gene, CDR1 is SGDLS and CDR2 is YYNGEE. Losses at the gene ends were 4 bases for V and 3 bases for J; bases not matched to a gene: 6. CDR3 sequence (DNA): TGTGCCAGCAGCCCGCGGGAGGTGGTCTACAATGAGCAGTTCTTC. Translation: CASSPREVVYNEQFF.

The chain couples TRBV28 to TRBJ1-2; D is perhaps TRBD1 (6 bases). V was cut by 4 bases and J by 3 bases, with 15 bases left in between. This CDR3 comprises 15 residues. Germline CDR1 reads MDHEN; CDR2 reads SYDVKM. The CDR3 DNA is TGTGCCAGCAGTTCTATCCCGGACAGCCACTATGGCTACACCTTC. Encoded protein: CASSSIPDSHYGYTF.

This chain uses TRBV28 with TRBJ2-3; D unclear. The CDR3 sequence is 13 residues long. Germline loops: CDR1 MDHEN, CDR2 SYDVKM. V lost 7 bases to trimming and J lost 2 bases, with 10 bases between them. In DNA form, the CDR3 reads TGTGCCAGCACCTCTTATATCACAGATACGCAGTATTTT. It is translated as CASTSYITDTQYF.

The rearrangement links TRBV5-1 to TRBJ1-5; 8 bases line up with TRBD1. The CDR3 contains 15 residues. V shed 0 bases and J 3 bases; nucleotides not matched to a gene: 2. Germline CDR1 is SGHRS and CDR2 is YFSETQ. The CDR3 sequence: CASSLGDRPNQPQHF. The CDR3 DNA sequence: TGCGCCAGCAGCTTGGGGGACAGGCCCAATCAGCCCCAGCATTTT.

The rearrangement joins TRBV5-4 to TRBJ1-6; D remains unclear. The CDR3 covers 14 residues. Germline CDR1 reads SGHNT; CDR2 reads YYREEE (reference sequence). The V end lost 2 bases, the J end lost 6 bases, and 9 bases lay between the germline ends. The CDR3 coding sequence is TGTGCCAGCAGCTTCCGGGAACCTAATTCACCCCTCCACTTT. Its translation is CASSFREPNSPLHF.

The chain has TRBV11-3 and TRBJ2-1; TRBD1 agrees at 7 bases. V dropped 4 bases and J dropped 8; count of bases not matched to a gene: 5. The CDR3 contains 13 residues. Germline V gene sequence: CDR1 SGHNT, CDR2 YENEEA. The CDR3 region is CASSSTGSYEQFF. The CDR3 region has the DNA TGTGCCAGCAGCTCGACAGGGTCGTATGAGCAGTTCTTC.

This clone was detected a few times. The junction does not match germline at one end; this may be a read error. The J gene is TRBJ2-5, the V gene TRBV7-7; D gene unclear. CDR1 SSHAT and CDR2 FNYEAQ come from the germline V gene (reference sequence). The CDR3 runs to 14 residues. The CDR3, as DNA: TGTGCTAGCAGCTTCCGACGGGACCAAGAGACCCAGTACTTC. This encodes CASSFRRDQETQYF.

This clone was detected only a few times. The V and J genes are TRBV9 and TRBJ2-1; 10 bases line up with TRBD2. V was clipped by 4 bases and J by 2 bases; unmatched bases: 6. The CDR3 runs to 16 residues. The V gene's germline CDR1 is SGDLS and CDR2 YYNGEE. CDR3 amino acids: CASSPRAGGPYNEQFF. For the CDR3, the DNA is TGTGCCAGCAGCCCGCGAGCGGGAGGGCCCTACAATGAGCAGTTCTTC.

This sequence joins TRBV11-1 and TRBJ1-1; D not resolved. CDR1 is SGHAT, CDR2 FQDESV, per germline (reference sequence). Trimming took off 3 bases at V and 5 bases at J, with 7 bases between the two ends. CDR3 length equals 12 residues. The CDR3 nucleotides read TGTGCCAGCAGCTTGGGCGAGACTGAAGCTTTCTTT. The encoded protein is CASSLGETEAFF.

This clone was counted between two and nine times. The chain combines TRBV7-6 with TRBJ2-1; D uncertain. The CDR3 runs to 10 residues. V lost 8 bases and J lost 6, with 5 bases in between. Germline CDR1 SGHVS, CDR2 FNYEAQ. CDR3 nucleotides: TGTGCCAGCGCAGGCAATGAGCAGTTCTTC. Protein product: CASAGNEQFF.

The J gene is TRBJ1-4, the V gene TRBV15, with 9 bases lining up with TRBD1. This CDR3 has 15 residues. The germline V gene has CDR1 LNHNV and CDR2 YYDKDF (reference sequence). The ends lost 6 bases at V and 4 bases at J; junction bases unmatched: 6. In DNA form, the CDR3 reads TGTGCCACCAGGATAGGGACAGGGTATAATGAAAAACTGTTTTTT. Its protein product is CATRIGTGYNEKLFF. Together with reference TRBV15 and TRBJ1-4, the CDR3 gives the full variable domain: DAMVIQNPRYQVTQFGKPVTLSCSQTLNHNVMYWYQQKSSQAPKLLFHYYDKDFNNEADTPDNFQSRRPNTSFCFLDIRSPGLGDTAMYLCATRIGTGYNEKLFFGSGTQLSVL.

The V call is TRBV9, the J call TRBJ2-1; TRBD2 agrees at 7 bases. CDR1 and CDR2 from the germline V gene are SGDLS and YYNGEE. The CDR3 contains 14 residues. J was trimmed by 5 bases and V by 1 base; bases with no gene match: 3. The CDR3 region is CASSVTSADNEQFF. Written as DNA, the CDR3 is TGTGCCAGCAGCGTAACTAGCGCCGACAATGAGCAGTTCTTC.

This clone was seen more than once but under ten times. V and J are TRBV30 and TRBJ1-1; no clear D gene. CDR1 is GTSNPN, CDR2 SVGIG, per germline (reference sequence). The CDR3 consists of 14 residues. Trimming stripped 0 bases from V and 3 bases from J, with 11 bases between. The CDR3 region is CAWSVGSLDTEAFF. The DNA of the CDR3 is TGTGCCTGGAGTGTGGGCTCCTTGGACACTGAAGCTTTCTTT.

J is TRBJ2-5 and V is TRBV19; TRBD2 might be the D (6 bases). The CDR3 has 13 amino acids. The germline gives CDR1 LNHDA, CDR2 SQIVND (reference sequence). V lost 5 bases and J 6 bases, leaving 13 bases between the germline ends. The CDR3 DNA sequence: TGTGCCAGTAGTGAAGGGACTCGGAAGACCCAGTACTTC. It encodes CASSEGTRKTQYF. Supplemented by reference TRBV19 and TRBJ2-5, the full variable domain reads DGGITQSPKYLFRKEGQNVTLSCEQNLNHDAMYWYRQDPGQGLRLIYYSQIVNDFQKGDIAEGYSVSREKKESFPLTVTSAQKNPTAFYLCASSEGTRKTQYFGPGTRLLVL.

The chain has TRBV4-1 and TRBJ1-1; D remains ambiguous. Trimming cost V 1 base and J 1 base, with 10 bases left between them. Germline lookup yields CDR1 MGHRA and CDR2 YSYEKL. The CDR3 is 15 residues long. DNA for the CDR3: TGCGCCAGCAGCCAAGGGTGGACTCAGAACACTGAAGCTTTCTTT. It translates to CASSQGWTQNTEAFF.

This clone was observed a handful of times. This chain joins TRBV2 and TRBJ1-2; D remains unclear. V was cut by 2 bases and J by 8 bases, with 12 bases left in between. The CDR3 covers 13 residues. Germline CDR1 and CDR2: SNHLY and FYNNEI. Written as DNA, the CDR3 is TGTGCCAGCAGTGAAAGGCAGGCTGGGGGCTACACCTTC. This sequence encodes CASSERQAGGYTF.